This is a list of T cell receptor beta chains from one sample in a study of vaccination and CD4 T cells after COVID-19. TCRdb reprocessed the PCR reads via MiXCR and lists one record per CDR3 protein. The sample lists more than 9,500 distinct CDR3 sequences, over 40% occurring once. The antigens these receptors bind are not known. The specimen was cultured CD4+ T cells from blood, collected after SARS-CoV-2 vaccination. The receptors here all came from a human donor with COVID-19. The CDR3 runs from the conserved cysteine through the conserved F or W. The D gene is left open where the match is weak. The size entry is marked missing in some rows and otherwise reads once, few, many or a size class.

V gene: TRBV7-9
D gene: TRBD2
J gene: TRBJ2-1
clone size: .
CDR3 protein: CASSSPGRPKQFF
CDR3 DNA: TGTGCCAGCAGCTCCCCCGGGAGGCCGAAGCAGTTCTTC

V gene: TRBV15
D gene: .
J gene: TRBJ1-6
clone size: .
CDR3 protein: CATSRGGSPSPLHF
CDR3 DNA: TGTGCCACCAGCAGAGGGGGATCCCCTTCACCCCTCCACTTT

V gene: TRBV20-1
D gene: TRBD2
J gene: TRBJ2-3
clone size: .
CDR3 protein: CSAPKPGLAGPTDTQYF
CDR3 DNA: TGCAGTGCTCCGAAACCGGGACTAGCGGGGCCCACAGATACGCAGTATTTT

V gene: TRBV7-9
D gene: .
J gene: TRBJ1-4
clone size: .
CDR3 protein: CASSFRRDATNEKLFF
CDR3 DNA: TGTGCCAGCAGCTTTAGGAGGGATGCAACTAATGAAAAACTGTTTTTT

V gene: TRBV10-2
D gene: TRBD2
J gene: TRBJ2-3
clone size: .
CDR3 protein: CASSETLAGGNTQYF
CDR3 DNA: TGCGCCAGCAGTGAGACGCTAGCGGGGGGTAATACGCAGTATTTT

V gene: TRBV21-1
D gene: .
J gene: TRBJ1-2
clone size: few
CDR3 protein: CASSNQGAYTF
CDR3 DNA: TGTGCCAGCAGCAATCAGGGGGCCTACACCTTC

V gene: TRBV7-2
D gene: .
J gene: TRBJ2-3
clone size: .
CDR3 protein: CASSFSRAQYF
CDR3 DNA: TGTGCCAGCAGCTTCTCTAGGGCGCAGTATTTT

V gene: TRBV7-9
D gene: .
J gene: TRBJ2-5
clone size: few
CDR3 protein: CASSWGVLYQETQYF
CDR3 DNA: TGTGCTAGCAGCTGGGGGGTCCTGTACCAAGAGACCCAGTACTTC

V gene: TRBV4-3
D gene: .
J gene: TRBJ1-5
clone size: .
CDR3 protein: CASSQDGRSNQPQHF
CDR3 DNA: TGCGCCAGCAGCCAAGATGGCAGGAGCAATCAGCCCCAGCATTTT

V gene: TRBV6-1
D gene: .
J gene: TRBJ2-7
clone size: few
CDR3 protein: CASRLPGSFYEQYF
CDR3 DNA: TGTGCCAGCAGGCTACCGGGATCCTTCTACGAGCAGTACTTC

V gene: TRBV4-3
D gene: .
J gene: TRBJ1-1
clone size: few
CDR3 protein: CASSQEWGSEAFF
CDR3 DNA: TGCGCCAGCAGCCAAGAATGGGGATCTGAAGCTTTCTTT

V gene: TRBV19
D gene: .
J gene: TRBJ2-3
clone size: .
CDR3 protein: CASSMGVDSSVTDTQYF
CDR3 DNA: TGTGCCAGTAGTATGGGGGTGGACAGTTCGGTCACAGATACGCAGTATTTT

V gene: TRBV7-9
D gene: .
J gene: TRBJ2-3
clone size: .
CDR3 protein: CASSLTSRSGASTDTQYF
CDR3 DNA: TGTGCCAGCAGCTTAACATCTCGGTCAGGTGCGAGCACAGATACGCAGTATTTT

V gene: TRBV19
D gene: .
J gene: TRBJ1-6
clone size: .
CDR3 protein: CASSLDRSNSPLHF
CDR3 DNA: TGTGCCAGTAGTTTAGACAGGTCCAATTCACCCCTCCACTTT

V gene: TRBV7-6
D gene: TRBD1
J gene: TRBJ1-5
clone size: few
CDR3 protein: CASSQGAGSQPQHF
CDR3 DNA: TGTGCCAGCAGCCAGGGGGCAGGGTCGCAGCCCCAGCATTTT

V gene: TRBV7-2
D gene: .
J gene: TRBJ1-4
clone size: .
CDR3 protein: CASSFQQGVLFF
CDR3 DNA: TGTGCCAGCAGCTTTCAACAGGGTGTGCTGTTTTTT

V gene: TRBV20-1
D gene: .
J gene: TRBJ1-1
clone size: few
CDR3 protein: CSARALGGVNSGTEAFF
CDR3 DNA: TGCAGTGCTAGAGCATTGGGGGGCGTTAATTCCGGCACTGAAGCTTTCTTT

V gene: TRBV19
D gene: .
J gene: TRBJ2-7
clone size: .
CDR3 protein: CASSISRTTYEQYF
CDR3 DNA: TGTGCCAGTAGTATCAGTAGGACTACCTACGAGCAGTACTTC

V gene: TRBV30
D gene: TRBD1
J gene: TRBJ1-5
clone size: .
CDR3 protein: CAWSVGDRSNQPQHF
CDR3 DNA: TGTGCCTGGAGTGTGGGGGACAGAAGCAATCAGCCCCAGCATTTT

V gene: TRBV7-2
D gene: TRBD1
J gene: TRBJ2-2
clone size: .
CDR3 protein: CASSLNRGAGELFF
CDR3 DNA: TGTGCCAGCAGCCTAAACAGGGGTGCCGGGGAGCTGTTTTTT

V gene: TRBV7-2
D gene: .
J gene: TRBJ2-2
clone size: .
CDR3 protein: CASSLARGPGELFF
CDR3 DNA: TGTGCCAGCAGCTTAGCCCGGGGGCCCGGGGAGCTGTTTTTT

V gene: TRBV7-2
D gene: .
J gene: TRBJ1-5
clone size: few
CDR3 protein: CASSLALAGSSSQHF
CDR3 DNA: TGTGCCAGCAGCTTAGCGCTGGCAGGGTCATCTTCCCAGCATTTT

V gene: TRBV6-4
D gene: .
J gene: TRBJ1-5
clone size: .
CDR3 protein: CASSARPNQPQHF
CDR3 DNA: TGTGCCAGCAGTGCACGGCCAAATCAGCCCCAGCATTTT

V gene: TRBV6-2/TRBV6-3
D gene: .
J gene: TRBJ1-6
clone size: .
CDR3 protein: CASTSHYNSPLHF
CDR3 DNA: TGTGCCAGCACTAGTCACTATAATTCACCCCTCCACTTT

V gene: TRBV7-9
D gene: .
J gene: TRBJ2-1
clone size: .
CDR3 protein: CASSLVVLNINEQFF
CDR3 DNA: TGTGCCAGCAGCTTAGTCGTTCTCAACATCAATGAGCAGTTCTTC

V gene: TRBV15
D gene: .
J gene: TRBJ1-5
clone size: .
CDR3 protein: CATSGQQNQPQHF
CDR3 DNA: TGTGCCACCAGCGGACAGCAGAATCAGCCCCAGCATTTT

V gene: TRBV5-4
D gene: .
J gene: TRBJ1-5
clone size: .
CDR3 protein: CASSLGGTQPQHF
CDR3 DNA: TGTGCCAGCAGCTTGGGGGGTACTCAGCCCCAGCATTTT

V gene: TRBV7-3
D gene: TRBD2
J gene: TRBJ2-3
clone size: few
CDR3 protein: CASSFGGAEGTQYF
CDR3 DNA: TGTGCCAGCAGCTTCGGGGGGGCGGAGGGTACGCAGTATTTT

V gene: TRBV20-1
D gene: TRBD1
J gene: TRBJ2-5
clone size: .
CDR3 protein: CSARGAGQGVGGQETQYF
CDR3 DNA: TGCAGTGCTAGGGGGGCTGGACAGGGCGTTGGAGGTCAAGAGACCCAGTACTTC

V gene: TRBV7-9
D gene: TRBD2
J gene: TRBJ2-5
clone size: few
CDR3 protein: CASSSLLGRGQETQYF
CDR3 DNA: TGTGCCAGCAGCTCCCTCCTGGGGCGGGGGCAAGAGACCCAGTACTTC